The 2 T cell receptor beta chains below come from one sample, sequenced in a study of T cell responses to AZD1222 COVID-19 vaccine. Generated by immunoSEQ multiplex PCR, the TCRdb table keeps only in-frame clones and is missing some. Of 150,000 to 200,000 clones listed, 80% to 90% were seen once; the top ten hold 2.5% to 3%. The material sequenced was peripheral blood, taken on day 0 of MenACWY control vaccination. The receptor set was obtained from an adult in good health.

The rearrangement uses TRBV27 and TRBJ1-3; 7 nucleotides line up with TRBD1. The CDR3 is 14 residues long. V lost 3 bases, J lost 2 bases, and 1 base stayed unmatched. CDR1 and CDR2 (germline): MNHEY, SMNVEV (reference sequence). For the CDR3, the DNA is TGTGCCAGCAGTTTGACAGGGCCTGGAAACACCATATATTTT. It encodes CASSLTGPGNTIYF.

The chain is built from TRBV7-2 and TRBJ2-6, with a weak D call TRBD2 (5 bases). CDR1 and CDR2 from the germline V gene are SGHTA and FQGNSA. The CDR3 spans 14 residues. The V and J ends lost 8 bases and 2 bases respectively, with 10 bases between them. CDR3 bases: TGTGCCAGCGGCGAGGGAACTGGGGCCAACGTCCTGACTTTC. This codes for CASGEGTGANVLTF.